Below, 12 T cell receptor beta chains from the same sample are listed, as sequenced in a study of OX40 agonist ivuxolimab in advanced cancers. Repertoires were generated with immunoSEQ multiplex PCR, while TCRdb's copy carries only in-frame clones and drops some. The sample holds 55,000 or so clones; about 86% are singletons and the top ten take approximately 7%. The sequenced sample was CD4+ or CD8+ T cells sorted from blood, obtained in a trial of the OX40 agonist ivuxolimab. The receptors were sampled from an adult with an advanced solid tumor such as melanoma, head and neck, liver or kidney cancer.

This clone was observed once. The J gene is TRBJ2-3, the V gene TRBV5-1; no clear D. V lost 5 bases and J lost 0, with 10 bases in between. Germline CDR1 reads SGHRS; CDR2 reads YFSETQ. The CDR3 extends over 14 amino acids. In DNA, the CDR3 is TGCGCCAGCAGGGTGGGATCTAGCACAGATACGCAGTATTTT. It encodes CASRVGSSTDTQYF.

The chain recombines TRBV7-9 with TRBJ1-3; the match to TRBD1 covers 12 bases. The CDR3 is 17 residues long. Germline-derived CDR1 and CDR2 are SEHNR and FQNEAQ (reference sequence). V shed 6 bases and J 0 bases; nucleotides not matched to a gene: 6. The CDR3 sequence is CASRSGTGGFSGNTIYF. For the CDR3, the DNA is TGTGCCAGCAGGTCTGGGACAGGGGGCTTCTCTGGAAACACCATATATTTT.

The rearrangement joins TRBV11-3 to TRBJ2-3, with D hard to call. V was trimmed by 2 bases and J by 4 bases, leaving 10 bases between them. Germline lookup yields CDR1 SGHNT and CDR2 YENEEA. The CDR3 consists of 14 residues. The CDR3 region has the DNA TGTGCCAGCAGCTTACTCGCCGGTTCAGATACGCAGTATTTT. Translation: CASSLLAGSDTQYF.

V and J are TRBV5-1 and TRBJ1-3, with a weak D call TRBD1 (5 bases). The CDR3 contains 14 residues. Looked up from germline, CDR1 is SGHRS and CDR2 is YFSETQ. The V end was cut by 5 bases, the J end by 0 bases, with 9 bases between. CDR3 in DNA: TGCGCCAGCAGTTGGGGGGACTCTGGAAACACCATATATTTT. Encoded protein: CASSWGDSGNTIYF. The full variable domain, completed using reference TRBV5-1 and TRBJ1-3, is KAGVTQTPRYLIKTRGQQVTLSCSPISGHRSVSWYQQTPGQGLQFLFEYFSETQRNKGNFPGRFSGRQFSNSRSEMNVSTLELGDSALYLCASSWGDSGNTIYFGEGSWLTVV.

This clone was recorded a few times. The chain carries TRBV27 and TRBJ2-3; perhaps TRBD2 as D (7 bases). V gave up 4 bases and J gave up 1 base, with 12 bases separating them. The CDR3 is 15 residues long. CDR1 and CDR2 (germline): MNHEY, SMNVEV (reference sequence). In DNA, the CDR3 is TGTGCCAGCAGTTCGGCGGGGGCCGGCACAGATACGCAGTATTTT. Translating it yields CASSSAGAGTDTQYF.

The chain joins TRBV5-1 to TRBJ2-7, with 7 positions matching TRBD2. Losses at the gene ends were 5 bases for V and 3 bases for J; bases not matched to a gene: 5. The length of the CDR3 is 13 residues. Germline assignment: CDR1 SGHRS and CDR2 YFSETQ. This CDR3 reads CASSRGDYYEQYF. The CDR3 bases are TGCGCCAGCAGTCGGGGGGATTACTACGAGCAGTACTTC. Full variable domain (rest looked up from reference TRBV5-1 and TRBJ2-7): KAGVTQTPRYLIKTRGQQVTLSCSPISGHRSVSWYQQTPGQGLQFLFEYFSETQRNKGNFPGRFSGRQFSNSRSEMNVSTLELGDSALYLCASSRGDYYEQYFGPGTRLTVT.

This chain joins TRBV4-2 and TRBJ1-5, with no clear D. Germline V gene data show CDR1 as LGHNA and CDR2 as YNFKEQ. V was clipped by 2 bases and J by 1 base, with 9 bases between them. This CDR3 spans 15 amino acids. CDR3 amino acids: CASSQNPESNQPQHF. CDR3 sequence (DNA): TGTGCCAGCAGCCAAAATCCGGAGAGCAATCAGCCCCAGCATTTT.

The CDR3 DNA sequence: TGTGCCAGCAGCTTGGCCGTGGGACTAGGGCAAGAGACCCAGTACTTC. Translated: CASSLAVGLGQETQYF. The J gene is TRBJ2-5, the V gene TRBV5-4, with TRBD2 identical over 8 bases. V lost 0 bases, J lost 2 bases, and 6 bases stayed unmatched. CDR1 SGHNT and CDR2 YYREEE come from the germline V gene (reference sequence). The CDR3 sequence is 16 residues long. The full variable domain, with the rest looked up from reference TRBV5-4 and TRBJ2-5, is ETGVTQSPTHLIKTRGQQVTLRCSSQSGHNTVSWYQQALGQGPQFIFQYYREEENGRGNFPPRFSGLQFPNYSSELNVNALELDDSALYLCASSLAVGLGQETQYFGPGTRLLVL.

The sample holds one count of this clone. DNA of the CDR3: TGTGCCAGCAGCTTATCTTCCCAGGGGGCGGGCGCAGATACGCAGTATTTT. It encodes CASSLSSQGAGADTQYF. The J gene is TRBJ2-3, the V gene TRBV7-9, with TRBD1 matching 8 bases. Germline V CDR1 and CDR2: SEHNR, FQNEAQ (reference sequence). CDR3 length equals 17 residues. V was clipped by 2 bases and J by 4 bases; unmatched bases: 11.

The rearrangement links TRBV18 to TRBJ1-2; 7 bases align to TRBD1. The length of the CDR3 is 15 residues. Germline values: CDR1 KGHSH, CDR2 LQKENI. The V segment lost 6 bases and the J segment 2 bases; nucleotides outside the gene matches: 9. CDR3 DNA: TGTGCCAGCTCGCAACCCGACAGGGAGAACTATGGCTACACCTTC. Translated: CASSQPDRENYGYTF.

The CDR3 protein is CASSPLPRMSGNTIYF. In DNA, the CDR3 is TGTGCCAGCTCACCTCTCCCCCGTATGTCTGGAAACACCATATATTTT. This rearrangement joins TRBV18 to TRBJ1-3, with D hard to call. This CDR3 comprises 16 residues. V was clipped by 3 bases and J by 1 base, with 13 bases between them. Germline V lookup: CDR1 KGHSH, CDR2 LQKENI.

The gene calls are TRBV6-1 and TRBJ1-1; 11 bases match TRBD1. The CDR3 spans 15 residues. The V gene's germline CDR1 is MNHNS and CDR2 SASEGT. Unmatched junction bases numbered 6, after V lost 6 bases and J lost 3 bases. Here the CDR3 DNA reads TGTGCCAGCAGACCGGGACAGGGGGTGGACACTGAAGCTTTCTTT. Translation: CASRPGQGVDTEAFF.